Sequencing of this TCR beta chain was carried out in a study of cytomegalovirus exposure and HLA in healthy donors. The CDR3 has 14 residues. V was clipped by 7 bases and J by 5 bases, with 18 bases between them. Germline assignment: CDR1 MDHEN and CDR2 SYDVKM. With 60 Vbeta and 13 Jbeta primers, the PCR was carried out. The table came from immunoSEQ multiplex PCR; TCRdb's copy has only in-frame clones and leaves some out. The data contain 55,000 to 75,000 clones, about 72% of them seen just once; the ten biggest clones take up about 3%. Findings of the study overall: A missense DCLRE1C variant was associated with V- and J-gene trimming of TCR beta chains in a later analysis, and an independent cohort replicated the association. Common viral pathogens seemed, in a later analysis, to connect with several of the most significant clusters. A later analysis found TCR association rates differed by HLA locus, highest for DRB1 and lowest for HLA-C.

Points on this clone: Its antigen is unknown.

This TCR was sampled from a girl between 10 and 17 years old in good health and CMV-seropositive. V gene TRBV28 combines with J gene TRBJ2-7, with D possibly matching TRBD2 (5 bases). The specimen was PBMCs. CDR3 DNA sequence: TGTGCCAGCACCCTGGGATCTAGCAGACACGAGCAGTACTTC. It is translated as CASTLGSSRHEQYF.